Reported below is one TCR beta chain. Distinct nucleotide sequences in the sample also encode this CDR3. The data derive from a study of blood T cell repertoires in COVID-19. At the level of the study: Acute-phase and convalescent COVID-19 samples originated in the United States, Italy and Spain.

The CDR3 totals 15 residues. CDR1 and CDR2 from the germline V gene are SGHRS and YFSETQ. The J segment lost 4 bases and the V segment lost 0 bases, leaving 4 bases of the junction unmatched. The assay was immunoSEQ multiplex PCR, and TCRdb's table has in-frame clones only and misses some. The table includes some 260,000 clones, about 80% detected once. The chain has TRBV5-1 and TRBJ1-3, with 7 bases aligning to TRBD1. This clonotype was obtained from a woman older than 75 with acute or convalescent COVID-19. Sequenced sample: peripheral blood. The CDR3 sequence is CASSLDTGAGNTIYF. Written as DNA, the CDR3 is TGCGCCAGCAGCTTGGACACAGGGGCCGGAAACACCATATATTTT.